One T cell receptor (beta chain) is described in this entry. This clonotype was detected many times. Its antigen remains undetermined. No qualities accompany the bases; no much larger clone lies one base away. For repertoire sequencing, TCR beta CDR3 regions were amplified from RNA transcripts. The first round was an RT-PCR using HTBI primers with the Qiagen OneStep RT-PCR kit, and this first round was followed by a second-round multiplex PCR, then size selection and purification. Libraries were sequenced paired-end with 100 bp reads on an Illumina HiSeq2000. As for the original processing: Reads were processed with SOAPnuke, discarding reads with adapters, uncalled bases, mean Phred below 15, or no exact constant-primer or identifier match. COPE v1.2.5 was used to merge high-quality paired reads. Each unique nucleotide sequence was defined as a clonotype, and clonotypes were aligned to IMGT TRB V, D and J references with MiTCR v1.1. The analysis was limited to V-J combinations with a frequency above 0.0001, which together covered 99.2% of the repertoires. For each V-J combination, a TCR clonal expansion and chaos score was defined as F50 clonal expansion divided by the chaos observed in the TCRdist matrix. Welch's t-statistics and random forest were used to reduce the features to 10 to 15 V-J combinations, which were then used as input to a naive Bayes classifier. The similarity between thyroid and blood repertoires was quantified using the Morisita-Horn index. The public reads were reprocessed in TCRdb via fastp at Q25 and MiXCR, keeping in-frame beta chains. Merged by CDR3 protein, the rows form single entries marked with the most common genes and DNA. The V and J calls here are based on TCRdb, not the publication. The sample table contains under 400,000 distinct CDR3 sequences; only one count was recorded for about a sixth of them. The ten most abundant clones make up about 12% of the sample.

This sample is drawn from a study of Graves' ophthalmopathy and Graves' hyperthyroidism (dated by TCRdb to 2017 to 2018). Some background on the complete study: Peripheral blood was collected before any treatment was given, at the time of initial diagnosis. TCR beta repertoire signatures were used to distinguish Graves' ophthalmopathy from Graves' hyperthyroidism and to predict progression to ophthalmopathy. In total, 135 blood samples were TCR-sequenced: around 42 ophthalmopathy, some 72 hyperthyroidism and roughly 17 hyperthyroidism-to-ophthalmopathy patients. To explore V-J signatures distinguishing ophthalmopathy from hyperthyroidism, a discovery set of about a hundred patients (roughly 42 ophthalmopathy, 57 stable hyperthyroidism) was enrolled. An independent validation cohort was composed of some 18 hyperthyroidism patients and around 16 patients who later progressed from hyperthyroidism to ophthalmopathy. In roughly 6 hyperthyroidism patients, T-cell repertoires of thyroid tissue and blood were compared. After sampling, hyperthyroidism patients received methimazole starting at 30 mg daily, and ophthalmopathy patients received high-dose intravenous methylprednisolone. Overall study outcomes, separate from this receptor: In validation, the model predicted ophthalmopathy progression with roughly 68% sensitivity and around 72% specificity; some twelve predicted patients were CT-confirmed with GO in a median of approximately 6.2 months. Sample size was not statistically predetermined, and group allocation was not concealed from the investigators. In cross-validation, the 13-signature model distinguished ophthalmopathy from stable hyperthyroidism with 87.88% sensitivity and about 81% specificity, while in the test set the corresponding values were about 80% and 75%. Most of the expanded thyroid clonotypes with a frequency above 0.001 were also detected in blood, and it was suggested that the thyroid immune response may be reflected by blood repertoires.

The ophthalmopathy patients had moderately to severely active disease, with a Clinical Activity Score of 3 or higher, a NOSPECS grade of 4 or higher, and a disease duration of less than 3 months. Patients with other autoimmune diseases, uncontrolled infections, pregnancy or lactation were excluded. Clinical symptoms, serum thyroxine, TRAb, thyroid ultrasound and orbital computed tomography were used for diagnosis. Ficoll-Paque density gradient centrifugation was used to isolate PBMCs from around 10 ml of fresh peripheral blood. Trizol reagent was used to extract the total RNA, and its quality was then checked on an Agilent 2100 Bioanalyzer. The V end loses 6 bases and the J end loses 6 bases, and a stretch of 11 bases separates them. From cysteine to phenylalanine, the CDR3 is 11 amino acids long. The sequence is cut down to CDR3 DNA, 33 bases in frame from base 1. From a lookup of the germline V gene, CDR1 and CDR2 are SQVTM and ANQGSEA.

Sequenced sample: peripheral blood. Recombination connected TRBV29-1 to TRBJ1-1; no D gene can be assigned with confidence. The sequence was obtained from an adult man with Graves' ophthalmopathy. In nucleotides, the sequence is TGCAGCGTGGCAGGTAACCCTGAAGCTTTCTTT. Its product reads: CSVAGNPEAFF.